These 10 T cell receptor beta chains were all obtained from the same sample, sequenced in a study of blood T cell repertoires in COVID-19. Here immunoSEQ multiplex PCR was the method, and the copy in TCRdb shows in-frame clones only, minus some. The sample records tens of thousands of clones, 80% to 95% being singletons. Material for sequencing was peripheral blood. The receptors were gathered from a human donor with active COVID-19. The donor label of this sample is uncertain.

This CDR3 is CASSPQGFDYGYTF. The DNA for the CDR3 is TGTGCCAGCAGCCCACAGGGATTCGACTATGGCTACACCTTC. The J gene is TRBJ1-2, the V gene TRBV7-3; tentatively, D is TRBD1 (6 bases). With 5 bases removed from V and 3 bases from J, the gap between germline ends came to 13 bases. CDR1 SGHTA and CDR2 FQGTGA come from the germline V gene. The CDR3 loop spans 14 amino acids.

The V and J genes are TRBV5-5 and TRBJ2-1; the D is unclear. Germline V CDR1 and CDR2: SGHKS, YYEKEE (reference sequence). V shed 0 bases and J shed 3 bases, with 7 bases lying between them. The CDR3 totals 14 residues. For the CDR3, the DNA is TGTGCCAGCAGCTTGGGGCAGTTCTACAATGAGCAGTTCTTC. The encoded protein is CASSLGQFYNEQFF.

The V and J genes are TRBV4-2 and TRBJ1-2; D unclear. Germline loops: CDR1 LGHNA, CDR2 YNFKEQ. V was trimmed by 0 bases and J by 13 bases, leaving 15 bases between them. The CDR3 extends over 13 amino acids. DNA for the CDR3: TGTGCCAGCAGCCAAGAGGCGACGGCGGTAGGCACCTTC. Protein: CASSQEATAVGTF.

The chain carries TRBV29-1 and TRBJ1-1, with 8 bases identical to TRBD1. Germline V gives CDR1 SQVTM, CDR2 ANQGSEA. This CDR3 has 12 amino acids. Trimming cost V 6 bases and J 3 bases; bases outside gene matches: 3. The CDR3 loop is CSVGQGYTEAFF. Here the CDR3 DNA reads TGCAGCGTCGGACAGGGTTACACTGAAGCTTTCTTT.

This chain connects TRBV15 to TRBJ2-1; D ambiguous. Looked up from germline, CDR1 is LNHNV and CDR2 is YYDKDF (reference sequence). V lost 7 bases and J 4 bases, leaving 11 bases between the germline ends. The CDR3 sequence is 13 residues long. The CDR3 loop reads CATTDWVYNEQFF. DNA for the CDR3: TGTGCCACCACCGACTGGGTATACAATGAGCAGTTCTTC.

This clone was counted once. The chain couples TRBV27 to TRBJ2-1, with D maybe TRBD1 (6 bases). The CDR3 length is 13 residues. Trimming took off 4 bases at V and 10 bases at J, with 14 bases between the two ends. The germline gives CDR1 MNHEY, CDR2 SMNVEV (reference sequence). The CDR3 bases are TGTGCCAGCAGTTCCCCTACAGGGTACGAGCAGTTCTTC. This encodes CASSSPTGYEQFF.

The CDR3 reads CASRLQGRQPQHF. DNA of the CDR3: TGTGCCAGCAGACTGCAGGGCCGTCAGCCCCAGCATTTT. The V call is TRBV28, the J call TRBJ1-5; possible D gene TRBD1, 5 bases. With 6 bases removed from V and 6 bases from J, the gap between germline ends came to 12 bases. Germline assignment: CDR1 MDHEN and CDR2 SYDVKM. CDR3 length equals 13 residues. Full variable domain (missing parts from reference TRBV28 and TRBJ1-5): DVKVTQSSRYLVKRTGEKVFLECVQDMDHENMFWYRQDPGLGLRLIYFSYDVKMKEKGDIPEGYSVSREKKERFSLILESASTNQTSMYLCASRLQGRQPQHFGDGTRLSIL.

This chain joins TRBV4-1 and TRBJ1-1; 10 positions agree with TRBD1. After removal of 3 bases from V and 8 bases from J, the junction contained 6 bases not matched to a gene. CDR3 size: 14 residues. The germline CDR1 and CDR2 sequences are MGHRA and YSYEKL. For the CDR3, the DNA is TGCGCCAGCAGCCATCCTGGACAGGGGGGAGAAGCTTTCTTT. Its protein is CASSHPGQGGEAFF.

The rearrangement links TRBV6-5 to TRBJ2-5; 13 nucleotides line up with TRBD2. Looked up from germline, CDR1 is MNHEY and CDR2 is SVGAGI. The CDR3 runs to 15 residues. Unmatched junction bases numbered 6, after V lost 6 bases and J lost 5 bases. The CDR3 DNA reads as TGTGCCAGCAGACCGACTAGCGGGAGGTCGGAGACCCAGTACTTC. This codes for CASRPTSGRSETQYF.

This clone was detected only once. The V and J genes are TRBV28 and TRBJ1-1; weak D call: TRBD1 (5 bases). The germline CDR1 and CDR2 sequences are MDHEN and SYDVKM. With 8 bases removed from V and 0 bases from J, the gap between germline ends came to 13 bases. There are 14 residues in the CDR3. The CDR3 bases are TGTGCCAGCTTGGGGGGTTACATGAACACTGAAGCTTTCTTT. This codes for CASLGGYMNTEAFF.